These 4 T cell receptor beta chains were sequenced from one sample in a study of blood T cells in healthy people across ages. Through a sample-barcoded 5' primer and a J-beta primer mix, a second PCR was run for roughly 6 to 12 cycles. TCRdb re-derived calls from the 5' RACE reads in MiXCR, one entry per CDR3 protein. The sample lists fewer than 750,000 distinct CDR3 sequences; more than 45% were seen once. The material sequenced was blood. The origin of the receptors is an elderly man in good health.

In its sample, this clonotype was seen a few times. V and J are TRBV10-3 and TRBJ2-1; D call uncertain. This CDR3 has 15 amino acids. Trimming removed 3 bases from V and 6 bases from J, with 15 bases in between. Germline V gene sequence: CDR1 ENHRY, CDR2 SYGVKD. The CDR3 here is CAISDLANSLNEQFF. The CDR3 nucleotides read TGTGCCATCAGTGACTTGGCCAATTCTCTCAATGAGCAGTTCTTC.

At least ten counts were recorded for this clonotype. The chain combines TRBV29-1 with TRBJ1-1; 9 bases are shared with TRBD1. CDR1 and CDR2 from the germline V gene are SQVTM and ANQGSEA. V lost 4 bases to trimming and J lost 0 bases; unmatched junction nucleotides: 3. The CDR3 runs 14 residues. DNA for the CDR3: TGCAGCGTTGCCACAGGGGGCGTGAACACTGAAGCTTTCTTT. It yields the protein CSVATGGVNTEAFF.

The chain couples TRBV29-1 to TRBJ1-5, with D maybe TRBD1 (5 bases). The CDR3 has 13 amino acids. Trimming took 7 bases from V and 4 from J, leaving 14 bases between them. Per the germline V gene, CDR1 is SQVTM and CDR2 is ANQGSEA. The CDR3: CSATTGGNQPQHF. CDR3 nucleotides: TGCAGCGCTACCACGGGGGGAAATCAGCCCCAGCATTTT.

In regard to this clonotype: Compared with germline, one end of the junction differs, possibly owing to a read error. CDR3 nucleotides: TGCGCCAGCAGGTCCGGGACGGGCGGAAATGAAAAACTGTTTTTT. It translates to CASRSGTGGNEKLFF. The chain employs TRBV2 and TRBJ1-4, with D maybe TRBD1 (5 bases). This CDR3 comprises 15 residues. Germline assignment: CDR1 SNHLY and CDR2 FYNNEI.